These 15 T cell receptor beta chains were all obtained from the same sample, sequenced in a study of CD8 T cells in ankylosing spondylitis. No antigen has been identified for these receptors. Via MiXCR, TCRdb re-called the 5' RACE reads, giving one row per CDR3 protein. The sample includes hundreds of thousands of distinct CDR3 sequences, roughly a quarter of them seen just once. General study findings and limits: One TCR beta motif, made up of 7 or 8 highly homologous variants, appeared characteristic of ankylosing spondylitis blood.

The specimen was blood, either unsorted or a sorted T cell fraction (not recorded which). These receptors all stem from a male donor with ankylosing spondylitis.

This clonotype has more than one count but fewer than ten. J is TRBJ1-1 and V is TRBV11-1; maybe TRBD1 (6 bases). From germline, CDR1 is SGHAT and CDR2 FQDESV (reference sequence). V was clipped by 2 bases and J by 7 bases, with 8 bases between them. The CDR3 is 12 residues long. CDR3 DNA: TGTGCCAGCAGCTTACAACAGGGTGAAGCTTTCTTT. Residues: CASSLQQGEAFF. Complete variable domain (other parts from reference TRBV11-1 and TRBJ1-1): EAEVAQSPRYKITEKSQAVAFWCDPISGHATLYWYRQILGQGPELLVQFQDESVVDDSQLPKDRFSAERLKGVDSTLKIQPAELGDSAMYLCASSLQQGEAFFGQGTRLTVV.

V gene TRBV20-1 combines with J gene TRBJ1-1, with D maybe TRBD1 (5 bases). V lost 3 bases, J lost 1 base, and 18 bases lay in between. Germline CDR1 reads DFQATT; CDR2 reads SNEGSKA (reference sequence). The CDR3 loop spans 16 amino acids. This CDR3 reads CSASPGAGRGNTEAFF. In nucleotides, the CDR3 is TGCAGTGCTAGCCCCGGGGCAGGGAGGGGGAACACTGAAGCTTTCTTT.

J is TRBJ1-5 and V is TRBV2; D gene unclear. The germline V gene has CDR1 SNHLY and CDR2 FYNNEI. Trimming took off 0 bases at V and 3 bases at J, with 6 bases between the two ends. The CDR3 runs 14 residues. The CDR3 is CASSEASANQPQHF. The CDR3 DNA reads as TGTGCCAGCAGTGAAGCGAGTGCCAATCAGCCCCAGCATTTT.

The chain joins TRBV20-1 to TRBJ2-7, with 8 bases matching TRBD2. CDR3 length: 14 residues. Germline loops: CDR1 DFQATT, CDR2 SNEGSKA (reference sequence). Trimming removed 6 bases from V and 4 bases from J; junction bases left unmatched: 11. CDR3 residues: CSAPITSGTYEQYF. In DNA, the CDR3 is TGCAGTGCGCCGATTACTAGCGGAACTTACGAGCAGTACTTC.

This clonotype was picked up many times. The chain recombines TRBV5-1 with TRBJ2-7; D remains unclear. Germline V lookup: CDR1 SGHRS, CDR2 YFSETQ. Trimming shortened V by 4 bases and J by 0 bases, and 11 bases separated the two germline ends. The CDR3 loop spans 14 amino acids. The CDR3 DNA sequence: TGCGCCAGCAGCATACGAGTTAGCTCCTACGAGCAGTACGTC. Its translation: CASSIRVSSYEQYV.

The genes are TRBV6-4 and TRBJ1-1, with 7 bases identical to TRBD1. This CDR3 region has 15 residues. CDR1 and CDR2 from the germline V gene are MRHNA and SNTAGT. The J segment lost 8 bases and the V segment lost 2 bases, leaving 11 bases of the junction unmatched. This CDR3 is CASSDADRVYIEAFF. CDR3 in DNA: TGTGCCAGCAGTGACGCAGACAGGGTATACATAGAAGCTTTCTTT.

Comments on this clonotype: Since no conserved phenylalanine or tryptophan closes the CDR3, a read error is the likely cause. The limits of the CDR3 on the DNA are not certain, so only TCRdb's listed CDR3 is given. The CDR3 protein is CASSRVPYL. This chain connects TRBV7-2 to TRBJ1-1. The CDR3 totals 9 residues, both ends included. Germline V CDR1 and CDR2: SGHTA, FQGNSA.

This clonotype was seen more than once but under ten times. This chain uses TRBV7-2 with TRBJ2-2; 8 positions match TRBD2. The trim removed 4 bases at V and 7 bases at J, leaving 8 bases unmatched. Germline V gene data show CDR1 as SGHTA and CDR2 as FQGNSA. The CDR3 runs 15 residues. The CDR3 loop reads CASSYLAGLSGELFF. The CDR3, as DNA: TGTGCCAGCAGCTATTTAGCGGGGTTAAGCGGGGAGCTGTTTTTT.

This clonotype has more than one count but fewer than ten. The rearrangement uses TRBV10-1 and TRBJ2-1; 7 nucleotides align to TRBD1. Trimming took 5 bases from V and 8 from J; bases not matched to a gene: 12. The CDR3 is 15 amino acids. The germline gives CDR1 WNHNN, CDR2 SYGVQD (reference sequence). CDR3 protein: CASSLDRDVHDEQFF. The DNA for the CDR3 is TGCGCCAGCAGTCTCGACAGGGACGTGCACGATGAGCAGTTCTTC.

V and J are TRBV10-3 and TRBJ2-3; D gene unclear. The CDR3 is made up of 14 amino acids. Germline loops: CDR1 ENHRY, CDR2 SYGVKD. V was clipped by 4 bases and J by 3 bases, with 11 bases between them. The CDR3, as DNA: TGTGCCATCAGTGCAGATCCCGGGACAGATACGCAGTATTTT. Translated, it gives CAISADPGTDTQYF.

This chain connects TRBV20-1 to TRBJ1-1; D gene ambiguous. Germline V lookup: CDR1 DFQATT, CDR2 SNEGSKA (reference sequence). This CDR3 has 14 residues. The CDR3 DNA follows: TGCAGAGCCGGGCCGGCAGGCAGGAACACTGAAGCTTTCTTT. Translation: CRAGPAGRNTEAFF.

This sequence joins TRBV7-6 and TRBJ2-4; 7 bases are a match to TRBD1. Germline assignment: CDR1 SGHVS and CDR2 FNYEAQ. The CDR3 extends over 14 amino acids. J lost 8 bases, V lost 5 bases, and 9 bases had no gene match. CDR3 nucleotide sequence: TGTGCCAGCAGCCCGACAGGGAATCAAGACATTCAGTACTTC. Residues: CASSPTGNQDIQYF.

CDR3 coding DNA: TGTGCCAGCAGCATGGGGACGAGCGCAGAGTACAATGAGCAGTTCTTC. This translates into CASSMGTSAEYNEQFF. The chain carries TRBV4-2 and TRBJ2-1; TRBD1 or TRBD2 may be the D gene (5 bases each). The CDR3 sequence is 16 residues long. Germline V gene sequence: CDR1 LGHNA, CDR2 YNFKEQ. The germline V and J ends were trimmed by 5 bases and 4 bases, with 18 bases remaining between them.

The V gene is TRBV20-1, the J gene TRBJ2-1; 11 nucleotides agree with TRBD2. V lost 5 bases and J lost 5; bases outside the gene matches: 8. Germline V gene data show CDR1 as DFQATT and CDR2 as SNEGSKA (reference sequence). The CDR3 runs to 15 residues. CDR3 sequence (DNA): TGCAGTGCTCTTACCGGGACTAGCGGTAACAATGAGCAGTTCTTC. Amino acids: CSALTGTSGNNEQFF.

Only a few counts were recorded for this clonotype. The chain combines TRBV7-2 with TRBJ2-1, with D possibly TRBD2 on 6 matching bases. CDR3 size: 14 residues. Germline V CDR1 and CDR2: SGHTA, FQGNSA. With 5 bases removed from V and 4 bases from J, the gap between germline ends came to 12 bases. In nucleotides, the CDR3 is TGTGCCAGCAGCCTCCACGGGGGTTACAATGAGCAGTTCTTC. Translating it yields CASSLHGGYNEQFF.